This T cell receptor (beta chain) came from a study of shared clonotypes between healthy human individuals. Concerning this clone: Its target is unknown.

Sequencing was performed with immunoSEQ multiplex PCR; in TCRdb, only in-frame clones are kept and a portion is missing. Here the sample spans some 2,400,000 clones, 90% to 96% being singletons. The CDR3 has 13 residues. V dropped 7 bases and J dropped 9; count of bases not matched to a gene: 10. Germline values: CDR1 MNHEY, CDR2 SMNVEV (reference sequence). Study-wide points: Large depth notwithstanding, sorted-subset sequencing proved incomplete by rarefaction.

The sequenced sample consisted of naive CD4+ T cells sorted from blood. Indicated subset: CD45RA+ positively selected. This receptor was obtained from a man between 18 and 35 years old in good health. J is TRBJ2-7 and V is TRBV27, with 9 positions matching TRBD1. In DNA form, the CDR3 reads TGTGCCAGCAAAATGGACAGGGGCGGTGGGCAGTACTTC. It translates to CASKMDRGGGQYF.